This is a list of T cell receptor beta chains from one sample in a study of cytomegalovirus exposure and HLA in healthy donors. The table came from immunoSEQ multiplex PCR; TCRdb's copy has only in-frame clones and leaves some out. The sample has tens of thousands of clones, around 81% seen once. The sequencing input was PBMCs. The receptors originated from a woman aged 25 to 45 in good health and CMV-seronegative. Each CDR3 is given with its conserved first and last residue. A D gene is named only where the DNA matches it firmly. Rows may omit the clone size; those that give it use once, few, many or a size class.

v_gene	d_gene	len	abundance	j_gene	CDR3aa	CDR3nt
TRBV9	TRBD1	19	.	TRBJ1-3	CASSVDGTGGEIVGNTIYF	TGTGCCAGCAGCGTAGATGGGACAGGGGGCGAAATCGTTGGAAACACCATATATTTT
TRBV5-1	TRBD1	16	.	TRBJ2-5	CASIQAGTGGRETQYF	TGCGCCAGCATCCAAGCCGGGACAGGGGGAAGAGAGACCCAGTACTTC
TRBV5-1	TRBD1	16	.	TRBJ2-2	CASSLEGQGNTGELFF	TGCGCCAGCAGCTTGGAGGGACAGGGAAACACCGGGGAGCTGTTTTTT
TRBV30	TRBD1	14	.	TRBJ1-1	CAWSVHRGPTEAFF	TGCGCCTGGAGTGTACACAGGGGGCCCACTGAAGCTTTCTTT
TRBV28	TRBD1	14	once	TRBJ2-5	CASTNGQGQETQYF	TGTGCCAGCACCAATGGACAGGGCCAAGAGACCCAGTACTTC
TRBV5-1	.	13	.	TRBJ1-3	CASSLGTRNTIYF	TGCGCCAGCAGCTTGGGAACTAGAAACACCATATATTTT
TRBV7-9	.	15	.	TRBJ2-5	CASSHGRRPQETQYF	TGTGCCAGCAGCCATGGCCGGCGGCCGCAAGAGACCCAGTACTTC
TRBV5-1	TRBD1	14	.	TRBJ1-2	CASSLGGTAYGYTF	TGCGCCAGCAGCTTGGGTGGGACAGCCTATGGCTACACCTTC
TRBV6-1	TRBD1	14	.	TRBJ1-2	CASRMTGGDYGYTF	TGTGCCAGCAGAATGACAGGGGGAGACTATGGCTACACCTTC
TRBV7-9	TRBD1	15	.	TRBJ2-3	CASSRTGGGADTQYF	TGTGCCAGCAGCCGAACAGGGGGCGGCGCAGATACGCAGTATTTT